Here is one TCR beta chain with its context. Its antigen is still unknown. The data stem from a study of OX40 agonist ivuxolimab in advanced cancers. Across the whole study: Partial responses, seen in three patients, involved one hepatocellular carcinoma and two cutaneous melanomas.

Using immunoSEQ multiplex PCR, the repertoire was profiled, and TCRdb retains in-frame clones only, with some absent. The repertoire consists of around 20,000 clones, with less than 90% occurring once and the leading ten covering 25%. Study conclusions and caveats: Relative to CD4+, CD8+ T cells held more expanded clones on average.

The CDR3 runs 14 residues. With 2 bases removed from V and 2 bases from J, the gap between germline ends came to 8 bases. CDR1 and CDR2 from the germline V gene are MGHRA and YSYEKL. J is TRBJ2-3 and V is TRBV4-1, with D possibly TRBD2 on 5 matching bases. The TCR originated in an adult with an advanced solid tumor such as melanoma, head and neck, liver or kidney cancer. The sequencing used CD4+ or CD8+ T cells sorted from blood, collected in a trial of the OX40 agonist ivuxolimab. CDR3 residues: CASSQRTYTDTQYF. The DNA of the CDR3 is TGCGCCAGCAGCCAACGGACTTACACAGATACGCAGTATTTT.